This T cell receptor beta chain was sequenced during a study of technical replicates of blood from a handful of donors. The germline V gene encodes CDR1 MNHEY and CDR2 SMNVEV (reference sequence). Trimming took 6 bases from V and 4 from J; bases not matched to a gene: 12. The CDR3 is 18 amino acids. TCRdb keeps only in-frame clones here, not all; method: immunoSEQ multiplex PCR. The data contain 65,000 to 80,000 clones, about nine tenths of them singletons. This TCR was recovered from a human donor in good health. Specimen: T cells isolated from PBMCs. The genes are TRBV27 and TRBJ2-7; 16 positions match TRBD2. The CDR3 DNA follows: TGTGCCAGCAGCTTCGGGACTAGCGGGAGGGCCCTACCTTACGAGCAGTACTTC. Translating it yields CASSFGTSGRALPYEQYF.